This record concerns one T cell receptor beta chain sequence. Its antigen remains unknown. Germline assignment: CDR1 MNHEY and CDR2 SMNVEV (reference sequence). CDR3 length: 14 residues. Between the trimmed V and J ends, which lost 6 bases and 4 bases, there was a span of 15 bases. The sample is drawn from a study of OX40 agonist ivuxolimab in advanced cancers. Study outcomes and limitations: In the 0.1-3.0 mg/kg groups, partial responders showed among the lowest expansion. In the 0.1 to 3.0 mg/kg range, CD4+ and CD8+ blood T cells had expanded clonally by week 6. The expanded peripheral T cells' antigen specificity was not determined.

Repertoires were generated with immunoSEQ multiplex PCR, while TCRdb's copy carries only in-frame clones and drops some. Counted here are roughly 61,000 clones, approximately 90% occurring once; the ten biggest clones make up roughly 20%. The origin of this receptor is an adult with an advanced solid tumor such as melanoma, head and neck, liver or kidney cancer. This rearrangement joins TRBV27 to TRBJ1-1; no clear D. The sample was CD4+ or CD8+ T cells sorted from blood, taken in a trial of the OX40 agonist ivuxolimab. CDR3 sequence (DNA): TGTGCCAGCAGAGAGTTATGGGAAGGCACTGAAGCTTTCTTT. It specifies CASRELWEGTEAFF.